These T cell receptor beta chains were read from a single sample in a study of blood T cells in healthy people across ages. From the 5' RACE reads, TCRdb called clonotypes with MiXCR, one entry per CDR3 protein. Of about 1.8 million distinct CDR3 sequences listed, about 49% are singletons. Sequenced input: blood. These receptors were obtained from a woman between 40 and 55 years old in good health. CDR3s include the opening cysteine and the closing phenylalanine or tryptophan. D genes are given only for firm matches. The size entry is marked missing in some rows and otherwise reads once, few, many or a size class.

j_gene,v_gene,d_gene,abundance,CDR3aa,CDR3nt
TRBJ1-6,TRBV7-8,TRBD1,-,CASSLDPGGSYNSPLHF,TGTGCCAGCAGCTTAGATCCAGGGGGCTCCTATAATTCACCCCTCCACTTT
TRBJ2-3,TRBV9,-,-,CASSPTAVLTDTQYF,TGTGCCAGCAGCCCGACGGCGGTCCTCACAGATACGCAGTATTTT
TRBJ2-1,TRBV4-2,-,-,CASSRGTLNNEQFF,TGTGCCAGCAGCCGCGGGACACTTAACAATGAGCAGTTCTTC
TRBJ2-3,TRBV3-1,TRBD2,-,CASSQKRELVIDTQYF,TGTGCCAGCAGCCAGAAGCGGGAGCTGGTAATAGATACGCAGTATTTT
TRBJ1-6,TRBV7-2,-,few,CASSSPEDNSPLHF,TGTGCCAGCAGCTCTCCAGAAGATAATTCACCCCTCCACTTT
TRBJ2-5,TRBV24-1,-,-,CATSEKNLGGLLQETQYF,TGTGCCACCAGTGAAAAAAACTTAGGTGGACTACTCCAAGAGACCCAGTACTTC
TRBJ1-4,TRBV7-8,-,-,CASRQGDYVNEKLFF,TGTGCCAGCAGACAGGGTGATTACGTGAATGAAAAACTGTTTTTT
TRBJ1-5,TRBV28,TRBD1,-,CASSRQGLEQPQHF,TGTGCCAGCAGCCGACAGGGACTGGAGCAGCCCCAGCATTTT
TRBJ2-1,TRBV4-2,-,many,CASSQDPQGSYNEQFF,TGCGCCAGCAGCCAAGATCCCCAGGGCTCCTACAATGAGCAGTTCTTC
TRBJ1-2,TRBV6-1,TRBD1,-,CASSERTGLQSWGYTF,TGTGCCAGCAGTGAAAGGACAGGGTTGCAATCATGGGGCTACACCTTC
TRBJ2-7,TRBV20-1,TRBD2,few,CSATISLAGGYEQYF,TGCAGTGCTACGATCTCACTAGCGGGGGGCTACGAGCAGTACTTC
TRBJ2-5,TRBV23-1,TRBD1,-,CASTIHPDRGLQETQYF,TGCGCCAGCACCATACATCCGGACAGGGGGCTGCAAGAGACCCAGTACTTC
TRBJ1-2,TRBV4-1,-,-,CASSPGAQGNYGYTF,TGCGCCAGCAGCCCCGGAGCACAGGGTAACTATGGCTACACCTTC
TRBJ2-1,TRBV13,TRBD2,few,CASSLGLGTKYNEQFF,TGTGCCAGCAGCTTGGGGCTTGGGACTAAGTACAATGAGCAGTTCTTC
TRBJ2-5,TRBV20-1,TRBD1,few,CSARDLAGGETQYF,TGCAGTGCTAGAGATTTGGCAGGGGGAGAGACCCAGTACTTC
TRBJ1-2,TRBV29-1,-,-,CSVEAADGYTF,TGCAGCGTTGAGGCCGCAGACGGCTACACCTTC
TRBJ2-7,TRBV10-3,TRBD1,few,CAIRSGTGNWEQYF,TGTGCCATCAGATCCGGGACAGGGAACTGGGAGCAGTACTTC
TRBJ2-4,TRBV20-1,-,-,CSARETGGGYIQYF,TGCAGTGCTAGAGAGACGGGGGGCGGTTACATTCAGTACTTC
TRBJ2-6,TRBV20-1,-,-,CSARDSHGGSGANVLTF,TGCAGTGCTAGAGATAGTCACGGGGGCTCTGGGGCCAACGTCCTGACTTTC
TRBJ2-3,TRBV6-5,-,-,CASSYVPAGTDTQYF,TGTGCCAGCAGTTACGTTCCGGCAGGCACAGATACGCAGTATTTT
TRBJ2-7,TRBV28,TRBD1,-,CASKTGIYNEQYF,TGTGCCAGCAAGACAGGGATATACAATGAGCAGTACTTC
TRBJ1-4,TRBV20-1,TRBD1,few,CSAPSRDSHLFNEKLFF,TGCAGTGCCCCTAGCCGGGACAGCCACTTATTTAATGAAAAACTGTTTTTT
TRBJ2-3,TRBV4-1,-,-,CASSWNTGSDTQYF,TGCGCCAGCAGCTGGAATACAGGATCAGATACGCAGTATTTT
TRBJ2-3,TRBV12-3/TRBV12-4,-,-,CASSLARGKTDTQYF,TGTGCCAGCAGTTTAGCACGAGGGAAAACAGATACGCAGTATTTT
TRBJ2-1,TRBV3-1,TRBD2,-,CASSQVPGLAGGSYNEQFF,TGTGCCAGCAGCCAAGTTCCGGGACTAGCGGGGGGCTCCTACAATGAGCAGTTCTTC
TRBJ2-1,TRBV24-1,TRBD2,-,CATSANSGTYNEQFF,TGTGCCACCAGCGCAAATAGCGGGACATACAATGAGCAGTTCTTC
TRBJ1-2,TRBV12-3/TRBV12-4,-,few,CASSFSADYGYTF,TGTGCCAGCAGTTTTTCGGCGGACTATGGCTACACCTTC
TRBJ2-3,TRBV20-1,TRBD1,-,CSAHRDSSKDTQYF,TGCAGTGCTCACCGGGACAGTAGTAAAGATACGCAGTATTTT
TRBJ1-6,TRBV20-1,TRBD1,few,CSASGGSSYNSPLHF,TGCAGTGCGTCAGGGGGTAGCTCCTATAATTCACCCCTCCACTTT
TRBJ1-2,TRBV12-3/TRBV12-4,TRBD1,-,CASRDRGEYRSGYTF,TGTGCCAGCAGGGACAGGGGGGAGTATCGAAGCGGCTACACCTTC
TRBJ2-1,TRBV20-1,TRBD2,-,CSAPRGKLAGGLYNEQFF,TGCAGTGCCCCAAGAGGGAAACTAGCGGGGGGGCTCTACAATGAGCAGTTCTTC
TRBJ1-2,TRBV6-2/TRBV6-3,-,-,CASSYLRVLNYGYTF,TGTGCCAGCAGTTACTTGCGGGTACTTAACTATGGCTACACCTTC
TRBJ2-3,TRBV27,TRBD1,-,CASSPQGVSDTQYF,TGTGCCAGCAGTCCACAGGGGGTCTCAGATACGCAGTATTTT
TRBJ2-1,TRBV12-5,TRBD2,-,CASGLAPRLAGAHNEQFF,TGTGCTAGTGGTTTGGCCCCCCGGCTAGCGGGGGCCCACAATGAGCAGTTCTTC
TRBJ2-5,TRBV12-3/TRBV12-4,-,-,CASSVGLIDETQYF,TGTGCCAGCAGTGTAGGACTGATCGACGAGACCCAGTACTTC
TRBJ2-7,TRBV12-3/TRBV12-4,-,few,CASSSPGPQSRYEQYF,TGTGCCAGCAGCTCCCCTGGGCCCCAATCGAGGTACGAGCAGTACTTC
TRBJ2-6,TRBV15,-,once,CATSREYGAHVPTF,TGTGCCACCAGCAGAGAATATGGGGCCCACGTCCCGACTTTC
TRBJ2-7,TRBV5-1,-,-,CASSFGDEPYEQYF,TGCGCCAGCAGCTTCGGGGACGAGCCCTACGAGCAGTACTTC
TRBJ2-5,TRBV10-3,TRBD1,-,CAISEGQGPYDEQYF,TGTGCCATCAGTGAGGGACAGGGACCCTACGATGAGCAGTACTTC
TRBJ2-3,TRBV6-5,-,few,CASTPGGHTDTQYF,TGTGCCAGCACCCCCGGGGGGCACACAGATACGCAGTATTTT